Listed below are T cell receptor beta chains from one sample, sequenced in a study of CD4 T cells in relation to SARS-CoV-2 and coronaviruses. No antigen is known for these receptors. Produced via immunoSEQ multiplex PCR; TCRdb's table is partial and in-frame only. The table has tens of thousands of clones, around 70% seen once; the top ten hold 18%. Sequencing was carried out using CD4+ T cells from PBMCs, cultured in vitro. These receptors all stem from a human donor in good health. Both conserved end residues are part of each CDR3. Fields, in order: J gene, D gene, V gene, clone size, CDR3 protein, CDR3 DNA. The D gene is left open where the match is weak. Expanded clones get a size class; other rows say once, few or many, or leave the size out.

>TRBJ2-7|NA|TRBV2|NA
CASTAGGDSRYF
TGTGCCAGCACCGCAGGTGGGGACTCCAGGTACTTC
>TRBJ1-5|TRBD1|TRBV29-1|NA
CSVLGTGSQPQHF
TGCAGCGTCCTAGGGACAGGCTCTCAGCCCCAGCATTTT
>TRBJ2-1|TRBD1|TRBV2|once
CASKGQGGGEQFF
TGTGCCAGCAAGGGACAGGGCGGGGGTGAGCAGTTCTTC
>TRBJ2-1|NA|TRBV25-1|NA
CASSPLQSGISYNEQFF
TGTGCCAGCAGTCCATTACAGTCCGGGATCTCCTACAATGAGCAGTTCTTC
>TRBJ1-5|NA|TRBV18|NA
CASSPDRDQPQHF
TGTGCCAGCTCACCAGATAGAGATCAGCCCCAGCATTTT
>TRBJ2-3|NA|TRBV25-1|NA
CASKVPGTDTQYF
TGTGCCAGCAAGGTCCCTGGCACAGATACGCAGTATTTT
>TRBJ2-1|NA|TRBV10-1|NA
CATAGAGSSYNEQFF
TGCGCCACCGCCGGGGCCGGTAGCTCCTACAATGAGCAGTTCTTC
>TRBJ1-1|NA|TRBV10-2|NA
CASRQGRILNTEAFF
TGCGCCAGCAGACAGGGCCGGATATTGAACACTGAAGCTTTCTTT
>TRBJ1-2|NA|TRBV10-3|NA
CAIIAGSNRESGYTF
TGTGCCATCATCGCGGGGTCCAACAGGGAGTCTGGCTACACCTTC
>TRBJ2-7|NA|TRBV30|NA
CAWSVGHLYEQYF
TGTGCCTGGAGTGTAGGGCACCTCTACGAGCAGTACTTC
>TRBJ2-1|NA|TRBV27|large
CASSLSRAYNEQFF
TGTGCCAGCAGTTTATCGCGGGCCTACAATGAGCAGTTCTTC
>TRBJ2-3|TRBD1|TRBV11-3|NA
CASSLGTGVTDTQYF
TGTGCCAGCAGCTTGGGGACAGGGGTCACAGATACGCAGTATTTT
>TRBJ1-1|NA|TRBV4-1|few
CASSQFITTTNTEAFF
TGCGCCAGCAGCCAATTTATAACAACCACGAACACTGAAGCTTTCTTT
>TRBJ1-2|NA|TRBV3-1/TRBV3-2|NA
CASSQDPGLLQLNYGYTF
TGTGCCAGCAGCCAAGACCCGGGACTTTTACAGCTTAACTATGGCTACACCTTC
>TRBJ2-2|NA|TRBV6-4|few
CASSDRDTGELFF
TGTGCCAGCAGTGACAGGGACACCGGGGAGCTGTTTTTT
>TRBJ2-1|TRBD2|TRBV7-9|NA
CASSLGLAEDNEQFF
TGTGCCAGCAGCTTGGGACTAGCAGAAGACAATGAGCAGTTCTTC
>TRBJ2-4|NA|TRBV27|NA
CASSLSPGWAKNIQYF
TGTGCCAGCAGTTTATCCCCAGGGTGGGCCAAAAACATTCAGTACTTC
>TRBJ2-1|TRBD1|TRBV7-9|NA
CATEPRDRGYNEQFF
TGTGCCACCGAGCCCCGGGACAGGGGTTACAATGAGCAGTTCTTC
>TRBJ1-3|TRBD1|TRBV5-4|NA
CASSRQGPGNTIYF
TGTGCCAGCAGCCGACAGGGCCCCGGAAACACCATATATTTT
>TRBJ1-1|NA|TRBV2|once
CASSLRRARGNTEAFF
TGTGCCAGCAGTTTGAGACGGGCAAGGGGAAACACTGAAGCTTTCTTT
>TRBJ1-2|NA|TRBV6-2/TRBV6-3|NA
CASSPGVYGYTF
TGTGCCAGCAGTCCGGGGGTCTATGGCTACACCTTC
>TRBJ1-1|TRBD1|TRBV2|few
CASSLKPSGTGATEAFF
TGTGCCAGCAGTCTTAAACCGTCCGGGACAGGGGCGACTGAAGCTTTCTTT
>TRBJ1-4|NA|TRBV2|few
CASSDWGGAEKLFF
TGTGCCAGCAGTGACTGGGGCGGCGCTGAAAAACTGTTTTTT
>TRBJ1-3|TRBD1|TRBV7-9|NA
CASSFTANSGTGVGNTIYF
TGTGCCAGCAGCTTTACCGCGAATTCCGGGACAGGGGTTGGAAACACCATATATTTT
>TRBJ2-6|TRBD2|TRBV18|NA
CASSPLLAGSGANVLTF
TGTGCCAGCTCACCTCTTTTAGCGGGCTCTGGGGCCAACGTCCTGACTTTC
>TRBJ1-4|NA|TRBV29-1|NA
CSVGLGQGNEKLFF
TGCAGCGTGGGTCTGGGGCAGGGGAATGAAAAACTGTTTTTT
>TRBJ1-2|NA|TRBV3-1/TRBV3-2|NA
CASSQDWADYGYTF
TGTGCCAGCAGCCAAGATTGGGCAGACTATGGCTACACCTTC
>TRBJ2-2|NA|TRBV6-5|NA
CASSYSFTGELFF
TGTGCCAGCAGTTACTCATTCACCGGGGAGCTGTTTTTT
>TRBJ1-4|NA|TRBV15|NA
CATSDWGSINEKLFF
TGTGCCACCAGCGATTGGGGCTCAATTAATGAAAAACTGTTTTTT
>TRBJ2-1|TRBD2|TRBV11-2|NA
CASIAGAGGYNEQFF
TGTGCCAGCATCGCGGGAGCGGGGGGTTACAATGAGCAGTTCTTC
>TRBJ2-7|NA|TRBV28|NA
CASSYRTVGSYEQYF
TGTGCCAGCAGCTATAGGACAGTAGGTTCCTACGAGCAGTACTTC
>TRBJ1-1|NA|TRBV30|once
CALGPDETEAFF
TGTGCCCTGGGACCCGACGAAACTGAAGCTTTCTTT
>TRBJ1-2|NA|TRBV27|NA
CASSLNSALVSLGYTF
TGTGCCAGCAGTTTGAACAGTGCCCTAGTATCCCTCGGCTACACCTTC
>TRBJ1-1|TRBD1|TRBV5-1|NA
CASSSGQGVASNTEAFF
TGCGCCAGCAGCTCGGGACAGGGGGTTGCCTCGAACACTGAAGCTTTCTTT
>TRBJ2-4|NA|TRBV7-3|few
CASSLTGRGLYF
TGTGCCAGCAGCTTAACGGGTCGGGGATTATACTTC
>TRBJ2-6|NA|TRBV11-2|once
CASSGGLAVLSGANVLTF
TGTGCCAGCAGCGGGGGGCTAGCGGTCCTCTCTGGGGCCAACGTCCTGACTTTC
>TRBJ1-2|TRBD1|TRBV27|NA
CASSLVVGGAGGYTF
TGTGCCAGCAGTTTAGTCGTAGGGGGCGCAGGGGGCTACACCTTC
>TRBJ1-2|TRBD1|TRBV5-4|medium-sized
CASSLYGTGSSRYGYTF
TGTGCCAGCAGCTTATACGGGACAGGGTCGTCCCGCTATGGCTACACCTTC
>TRBJ2-3|NA|TRBV11-2|NA
CASSQVADTQYF
TGTGCCAGCAGCCAGGTCGCAGATACGCAGTATTTT
>TRBJ2-1|NA|TRBV5-1|NA
CASSLPSGTYNEQFF
TGCGCCAGCAGCTTGCCAAGTGGGACATACAATGAGCAGTTCTTC
>TRBJ2-7|TRBD2|TRBV3-1/TRBV3-2|NA
CASSIRLAVMILYF
TGTGCCAGCAGCATCCGACTAGCGGTAATGATACTGTACTTC
>TRBJ2-7|NA|TRBV19|once
CASSRDSVYEQYF
TGTGCCAGTAGCCGGGATTCAGTCTACGAGCAGTACTTC
>TRBJ1-4|NA|TRBV3-1/TRBV3-2|few
CASSQAVRRHEKLFF
TGTGCCAGCAGCCAAGCAGTGAGGAGGCATGAAAAACTGTTTTTT
>TRBJ2-1|NA|TRBV25-1|NA
CASSLPGVHNEQFF
TGTGCCAGCAGTCTGCCGGGGGTTCACAATGAGCAGTTCTTC
>TRBJ2-7|NA|TRBV5-1|few
CASSLDSTGREQYF
TGCGCCAGCAGCTTGGATAGTACAGGGCGGGAGCAGTACTTC
>TRBJ1-2|NA|TRBV4-1|NA
CASSQDGSYGYTF
TGCGCCAGCAGCCAAGATGGGTCCTATGGCTACACCTTC
>TRBJ2-7|NA|TRBV9|NA
CASSGRREGPRNEQYF
TGTGCCAGCAGCGGTCGGAGGGAAGGGCCGAGGAACGAGCAGTACTTC
>TRBJ2-7|NA|TRBV28|few
CASRPQGYEQYF
TGTGCCAGCAGACCTCAGGGATACGAGCAGTACTTC
>TRBJ2-5|NA|TRBV5-1|NA
CASSAGTLQETQYF
TGCGCCAGCAGCGCTGGGACGCTTCAAGAGACCCAGTACTTC
>TRBJ1-4|NA|TRBV6-5|NA
CASTLSRGGNEKLFF
TGTGCCAGCACTTTATCCAGGGGAGGGAATGAAAAACTGTTTTTT
>TRBJ2-5|NA|TRBV5-8|NA
CASSLGVSEWETQYF
TGTGCCAGCAGCTTGGGGGTCTCGGAATGGGAGACCCAGTACTTC
>TRBJ2-7|NA|TRBV11-2|NA
CASSFSSLGTGNYEQYF
TGTGCCAGCAGCTTCTCCTCCCTCGGGACTGGGAACTACGAGCAGTACTTC
>TRBJ2-3|TRBD1|TRBV18|NA
CASSPPGQGANTQYF
TGTGCCAGCTCACCACCGGGACAGGGGGCAAATACGCAGTATTTT
>TRBJ1-1|NA|TRBV10-1|few
CASSLQGNTEAFF
TGCGCCAGCAGTCTTCAGGGGAACACTGAAGCTTTCTTT
>TRBJ2-5|TRBD2|TRBV5-1|NA
CASSLGNAGRGLQETQYF
TGCGCCAGCAGCCTTGGCAATGCGGGGAGGGGCCTCCAAGAGACCCAGTACTTC
>TRBJ1-1|NA|TRBV12-3/TRBV12-4|NA
CASSFASNTEAFF
TGTGCCAGCAGTTTTGCGTCGAACACTGAAGCTTTCTTT
>TRBJ1-5|NA|TRBV29-1|few
CSVEDFDQPQHF
TGCAGCGTTGAAGATTTTGATCAGCCCCAGCATTTT
>TRBJ1-5|NA|TRBV7-8|NA
CASSFDVNQPQHF
TGTGCCAGCAGCTTCGACGTGAATCAGCCCCAGCATTTT
>TRBJ2-1|TRBD1|TRBV24-1|NA
CATSDPRQGGQNEQFF
TGTGCCACCAGTGACCCCCGACAGGGGGGCCAGAATGAGCAGTTCTTC